Listed here is a single TCR beta chain. The CDR3 is made up of 20 amino acids. Original analysis: Amplification of reference gene primers provided the estimated nucleated cell counts. The repertoire was sequenced with immunoSEQ multiplex PCR; TCRdb's copy has only in-frame clones and lacks some. The V and J calls and the clone size are those of that table, but D and trimming were determined from the DNA. The data hold hundreds of thousands of clones, with nearly 90% observed a single time. The data belong to a study of blood T cell repertoires in COVID-19. Study in general: The United States, Italy and Spain provided the acute and convalescent COVID-19 samples. T cells, B-cell-depleted T cells, or PBMCs supplied cDNA or gDNA.

The V and J genes are TRBV21-1 and TRBJ1-6; the table's D call, TRBD1, has no DNA check behind it. TRBV21-1 is recorded as a pseudogene. The sequence came from a woman between 18 and 30 years old who had recovered from COVID-19. The sequenced material came from peripheral blood. In DNA form, the CDR3 reads TGTGCCAGCAGCAAAGCGCTTTTTTATAGGACAGGGCCTTTATTTTCACCCCTCCACTTT. Translated, it gives CASSKALFYRTGPLFSPLHF.